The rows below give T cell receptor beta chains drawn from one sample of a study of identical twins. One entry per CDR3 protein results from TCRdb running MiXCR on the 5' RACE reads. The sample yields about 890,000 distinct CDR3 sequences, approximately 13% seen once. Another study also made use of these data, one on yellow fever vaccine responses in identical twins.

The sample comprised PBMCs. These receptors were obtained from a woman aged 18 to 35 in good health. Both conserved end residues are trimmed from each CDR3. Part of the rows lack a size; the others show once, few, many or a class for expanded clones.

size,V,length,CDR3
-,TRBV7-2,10,ASSQPLGPQY
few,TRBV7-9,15,ASSFSPTGAANYGYT
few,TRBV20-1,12,SALTISNTGELF
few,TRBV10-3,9,AIRGADTQY
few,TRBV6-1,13,ASNKLAGQYNEQF
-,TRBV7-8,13,ASSLWLAGGDTQY
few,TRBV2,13,ASSEGTGGMNEQF
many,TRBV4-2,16,ASSQEPLSVGPYNEQF
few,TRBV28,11,ATKSWDSYEQY
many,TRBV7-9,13,ASSPGLAGTGELF
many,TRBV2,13,ASSDGGHITDTQY
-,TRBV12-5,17,ASGLIRGQGISYPGELF
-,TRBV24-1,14,ATSDLGRGQINEQF
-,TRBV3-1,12,ASTWGRSDYGYT
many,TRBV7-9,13,ASSLLTSAYNEQF
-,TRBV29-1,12,SVESGRRYNEQF
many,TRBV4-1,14,ASSQPGQGNTGELF
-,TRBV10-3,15,AISGEPRLAVNYEQY
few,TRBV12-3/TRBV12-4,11,ASSEQGTGELF
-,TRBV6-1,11,ASSAGGVETQY